This is a list of T cell receptor beta chains from one sample in a study of blood T cell repertoires in COVID-19. Measured with immunoSEQ multiplex PCR; TCRdb has only the in-frame clones, and not every one. The table lists about 90,000 clones, more than 80% of them singletons. The source material was peripheral blood. The receptor source for this set is a man aged 45-65 years with COVID-19, enrolled during active disease. Each CDR3 is given with its conserved first and last residue. A D gene is named only where the DNA matches it firmly. Size values are once, few and many counts, or a class for expanded clones, and some rows have none.

j_gene: TRBJ1-6; abundance: NA; d_gene: NA; v_gene: TRBV5-1; CDR3aa: CASSPGGGRGSPLHF; CDR3nt: TGCGCCAGCAGCCCGGGCGGGGGCCGGGGCTCACCCCTCCACTTT
j_gene: TRBJ2-7; abundance: NA; d_gene: NA; v_gene: TRBV5-4; CDR3aa: CASSLAGRDEQYF; CDR3nt: TGTGCCAGCAGCTTGGCGGGTCGCGACGAGCAGTACTTC
j_gene: TRBJ1-6; abundance: NA; d_gene: TRBD1; v_gene: TRBV7-9; CDR3aa: CASSPQDRPYNSPLHF; CDR3nt: TGTGCCAGCAGCCCCCAGGACAGGCCGTATAATTCACCCCTCCACTTT
j_gene: TRBJ1-2; abundance: once; d_gene: NA; v_gene: TRBV29-1; CDR3aa: CSVVFTGGYTF; CDR3nt: TGCAGCGTTGTTTTTACGGGTGGCTACACCTTC
j_gene: TRBJ1-2; abundance: once; d_gene: TRBD1; v_gene: TRBV18; CDR3aa: CASSAAPGTDYYGYTF; CDR3nt: TGTGCCAGCTCAGCCGCTCCAGGGACAGACTACTATGGCTACACCTTC
j_gene: TRBJ1-2; abundance: NA; d_gene: NA; v_gene: TRBV7-2; CDR3aa: CASRGPGGGYGYTF; CDR3nt: TGTGCCAGCAGGGGACCCGGGGGGGGCTATGGCTACACCTTC
j_gene: TRBJ2-3; abundance: NA; d_gene: TRBD2; v_gene: TRBV6-5; CDR3aa: CASRPSGGRTDTQYF; CDR3nt: TGTGCCAGCAGGCCTAGCGGGGGGCGCACAGATACGCAGTATTTT
j_gene: TRBJ2-7; abundance: NA; d_gene: TRBD1; v_gene: TRBV11-1; CDR3aa: CASSPGQAYEQYF; CDR3nt: TGTGCCAGCAGCCCGGGACAGGCCTACGAGCAGTACTTC
j_gene: TRBJ2-7; abundance: once; d_gene: NA; v_gene: TRBV30; CDR3aa: CAWSRGTYEQYF; CDR3nt: TGTGCCTGGAGTAGGGGAACCTACGAGCAGTACTTC
j_gene: TRBJ1-3; abundance: NA; d_gene: TRBD1; v_gene: TRBV28; CDR3aa: CASSFPGTGANTIYF; CDR3nt: TGTGCCAGCAGTTTCCCCGGGACAGGGGCCAACACCATATATTTT
j_gene: TRBJ2-7; abundance: NA; d_gene: NA; v_gene: TRBV7-9; CDR3aa: CASSLVMGLSSYEQYF; CDR3nt: TGTGCCAGCAGCTTAGTCATGGGACTGAGCTCCTACGAGCAGTACTTC
j_gene: TRBJ1-5; abundance: NA; d_gene: TRBD1; v_gene: TRBV19; CDR3aa: CASRDRGGSNQPQHF; CDR3nt: TGTGCCAGTCGGGACAGGGGGGGCAGCAATCAGCCCCAGCATTTT
j_gene: TRBJ1-5; abundance: NA; d_gene: TRBD1; v_gene: TRBV29-1; CDR3aa: CSVGQGVGQPQHF; CDR3nt: TGCAGCGTTGGGCAGGGGGTGGGTCAGCCCCAGCATTTT
j_gene: TRBJ1-2; abundance: NA; d_gene: TRBD1; v_gene: TRBV9; CDR3aa: CASSVGGQGCTF; CDR3nt: TGTGCCAGCAGCGTAGGTGGACAGGGTTGCACCTTC
j_gene: TRBJ1-5; abundance: NA; d_gene: TRBD1; v_gene: TRBV6-5; CDR3aa: CASSPRQGQPQHF; CDR3nt: TGTGCCAGCAGTCCCCGACAGGGTCAGCCCCAGCATTTT
j_gene: TRBJ2-7; abundance: NA; d_gene: NA; v_gene: TRBV4-1; CDR3aa: CASSQQPRGVGSSYEQYF; CDR3nt: TGCGCCAGCAGCCAGCAACCCCGAGGCGTTGGCAGCTCCTACGAGCAGTACTTC
j_gene: TRBJ2-7; abundance: NA; d_gene: NA; v_gene: TRBV2; CDR3aa: CASSEIWGRLGGSYEQYF; CDR3nt: TGTGCCAGCAGTGAAATTTGGGGACGGCTAGGGGGTTCCTACGAGCAGTACTTC
j_gene: TRBJ1-1; abundance: NA; d_gene: NA; v_gene: TRBV9; CDR3aa: CASSSNRDLNTEAFF; CDR3nt: TGTGCCAGCAGCTCCAACAGGGACCTGAACACTGAAGCTTTCTTT
j_gene: TRBJ2-5; abundance: NA; d_gene: TRBD1; v_gene: TRBV19; CDR3aa: CASSIQGVQETQYF; CDR3nt: TGTGCCAGTAGTATACAGGGGGTTCAAGAGACCCAGTACTTC
j_gene: TRBJ2-1; abundance: NA; d_gene: TRBD2; v_gene: TRBV29-1; CDR3aa: CSVLTSPTRREQFF; CDR3nt: TGCAGCGTGCTGACTAGCCCAACAAGGCGTGAGCAGTTCTTC
j_gene: TRBJ1-5; abundance: NA; d_gene: NA; v_gene: TRBV10-3; CDR3aa: CAISELGSQPQHF; CDR3nt: TGTGCCATCAGTGAGCTGGGGAGTCAGCCCCAGCATTTT
j_gene: TRBJ2-3; abundance: NA; d_gene: TRBD1; v_gene: TRBV25-1; CDR3aa: CASSDRSGQGGDTQYF; CDR3nt: TGTGCCAGCAGTGATCGGTCGGGACAGGGAGGAGATACGCAGTATTTT
j_gene: TRBJ2-5; abundance: NA; d_gene: NA; v_gene: TRBV7-2; CDR3aa: CASSSAGQYETQYF; CDR3nt: TGTGCCAGCAGCTCGGCGGGGCAGTATGAGACCCAGTACTTC
j_gene: TRBJ2-3; abundance: NA; d_gene: TRBD2; v_gene: TRBV2; CDR3aa: CASRQTSGGTDTQYF; CDR3nt: TGTGCCAGCAGGCAAACTAGCGGGGGGACAGATACGCAGTATTTT
j_gene: TRBJ1-4; abundance: NA; d_gene: NA; v_gene: TRBV27; CDR3aa: CASSPLSTNEKLFF; CDR3nt: TGTGCCAGCAGTCCTCTTTCAACTAATGAAAAACTGTTTTTT
j_gene: TRBJ1-6; abundance: once; d_gene: NA; v_gene: TRBV4-3; CDR3aa: CASSQGGVVNSPLHF; CDR3nt: TGCGCCAGCAGCCAAGGGGGGGTTGTAAATTCACCCCTCCACTTT
j_gene: TRBJ2-7; abundance: once; d_gene: TRBD1; v_gene: TRBV3-1/TRBV3-2; CDR3aa: CASNFGQGRYEQYF; CDR3nt: TGTGCCAGCAACTTCGGACAGGGGCGATACGAGCAGTACTTC
j_gene: TRBJ1-2; abundance: NA; d_gene: TRBD1; v_gene: TRBV27; CDR3aa: CASSPRTGYGYTF; CDR3nt: TGTGCCAGCAGTCCTAGGACAGGGTATGGCTACACCTTC
j_gene: TRBJ1-2; abundance: NA; d_gene: TRBD1; v_gene: TRBV19; CDR3aa: CASSGWTGNYGYTF; CDR3nt: TGTGCCAGTAGTGGTTGGACAGGGAACTATGGCTACACCTTC
j_gene: TRBJ2-5; abundance: NA; d_gene: NA; v_gene: TRBV9; CDR3aa: CASSVRGVETQYF; CDR3nt: TGTGCCAGCAGCGTAAGGGGTGTTGAGACCCAGTACTTC
j_gene: TRBJ1-2; abundance: NA; d_gene: NA; v_gene: TRBV7-3; CDR3aa: CASSPDRNYGYTF; CDR3nt: TGTGCCAGCAGCCCCGACAGAAACTATGGCTACACCTTC
j_gene: TRBJ1-2; abundance: NA; d_gene: NA; v_gene: TRBV3-1/TRBV3-2; CDR3aa: CASSHLNLLAGGAYGYTF; CDR3nt: TGTGCCAGCAGCCACCTCAATTTGTTAGCCGGGGGGGCCTATGGCTACACCTTC
j_gene: TRBJ2-7; abundance: NA; d_gene: TRBD2; v_gene: TRBV7-9; CDR3aa: CASSLEGLAGAYEQYF; CDR3nt: TGTGCCAGCAGCTTAGAAGGGCTAGCGGGGGCCTACGAGCAGTACTTC
j_gene: TRBJ1-1; abundance: NA; d_gene: NA; v_gene: TRBV5-1; CDR3aa: CASSLYSQAGLNTEAFF; CDR3nt: TGCGCCAGCAGCTTATACTCCCAGGCGGGGTTGAACACTGAAGCTTTCTTT
j_gene: TRBJ1-2; abundance: NA; d_gene: NA; v_gene: TRBV29-1; CDR3aa: CSVEASAGSGYTF; CDR3nt: TGCAGCGTTGAAGCCTCGGCCGGGAGCGGCTACACCTTC
j_gene: TRBJ1-5; abundance: once; d_gene: TRBD1; v_gene: TRBV28; CDR3aa: CASSFAQGAMSNQPQHF; CDR3nt: TGTGCCAGCAGTTTCGCCCAGGGGGCTATGAGCAATCAGCCCCAGCATTTT
j_gene: TRBJ2-7; abundance: NA; d_gene: TRBD1; v_gene: TRBV28; CDR3aa: CASRNRDRAEEQYF; CDR3nt: TGTGCCAGCAGAAATCGGGACAGGGCTGAAGAGCAGTACTTC
j_gene: TRBJ2-4; abundance: NA; d_gene: TRBD2; v_gene: TRBV7-9; CDR3aa: CASSSNSGGLKNIQYF; CDR3nt: TGTGCCAGCAGCTCCAATAGCGGGGGACTTAAAAACATTCAGTACTTC
j_gene: TRBJ1-4; abundance: NA; d_gene: NA; v_gene: TRBV7-9; CDR3aa: CASSPLGQFATNEKLFF; CDR3nt: TGTGCCAGCAGCCCTCTTGGACAGTTTGCAACTAATGAAAAACTGTTTTTT
j_gene: TRBJ1-1; abundance: NA; d_gene: NA; v_gene: TRBV5-1; CDR3aa: CASSGGIEAFF; CDR3nt: TGCGCCAGCAGCGGGGGGATCGAAGCTTTCTTT
j_gene: TRBJ1-1; abundance: NA; d_gene: NA; v_gene: TRBV6-6; CDR3aa: CASKYRVVETEAFF; CDR3nt: TGTGCCAGCAAATACAGGGTAGTGGAGACTGAAGCTTTCTTT
j_gene: TRBJ1-4; abundance: NA; d_gene: NA; v_gene: TRBV5-6; CDR3aa: CASSKGHLATNEKLFF; CDR3nt: TGTGCCAGCAGCAAAGGACACCTTGCAACTAATGAAAAACTGTTTTTT
j_gene: TRBJ1-6; abundance: few; d_gene: NA; v_gene: TRBV5-1; CDR3aa: CASSHGVGGQNSPLHF; CDR3nt: TGCGCCAGCAGCCATGGAGTCGGGGGGCAGAATTCACCCCTCCACTTT
j_gene: TRBJ2-1; abundance: NA; d_gene: TRBD1; v_gene: TRBV5-1; CDR3aa: CASSVTGGSNNEQFF; CDR3nt: TGCGCCAGCAGCGTCACAGGGGGAAGCAACAATGAGCAGTTCTTC
j_gene: TRBJ1-1; abundance: NA; d_gene: NA; v_gene: TRBV7-2; CDR3aa: CASSWTKHAFF; CDR3nt: TGTGCCAGCAGCTGGACTAAACACGCTTTCTTT
j_gene: TRBJ1-1; abundance: NA; d_gene: TRBD1; v_gene: TRBV2; CDR3aa: CASKSDRAMNTEAFF; CDR3nt: TGTGCCAGCAAATCCGACAGGGCAATGAACACTGAAGCTTTCTTT
j_gene: TRBJ1-1; abundance: NA; d_gene: TRBD1; v_gene: TRBV12-3/TRBV12-4; CDR3aa: CASSSGGGEAFF; CDR3nt: TGTGCCAGCAGTTCAGGGGGCGGAGAGGCTTTCTTT
j_gene: TRBJ2-3; abundance: NA; d_gene: TRBD1; v_gene: TRBV5-1; CDR3aa: CASDPDRSTDTQYF; CDR3nt: TGCGCCAGCGATCCGGACAGGAGCACAGATACGCAGTATTTT